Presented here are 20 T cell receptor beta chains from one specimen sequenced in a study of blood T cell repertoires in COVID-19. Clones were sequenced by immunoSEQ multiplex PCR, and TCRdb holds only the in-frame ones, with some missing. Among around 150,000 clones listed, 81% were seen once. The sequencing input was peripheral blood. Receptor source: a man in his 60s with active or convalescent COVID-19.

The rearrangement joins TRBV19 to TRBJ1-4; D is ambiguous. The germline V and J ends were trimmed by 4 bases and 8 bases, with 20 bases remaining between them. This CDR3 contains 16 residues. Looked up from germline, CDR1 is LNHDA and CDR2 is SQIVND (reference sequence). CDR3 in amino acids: CASSTPGTTLREKLFF. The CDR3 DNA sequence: TGTGCCAGTAGTACGCCGGGAACAACCCTGCGGGAAAAACTGTTTTTT.

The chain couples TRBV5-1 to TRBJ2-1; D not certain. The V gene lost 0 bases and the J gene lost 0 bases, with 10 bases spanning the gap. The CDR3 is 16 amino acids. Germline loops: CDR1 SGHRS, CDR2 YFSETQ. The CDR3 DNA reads TGCGCCAGCAGCTTGGATGCGCAAAGCTCCTACAATGAGCAGTTCTTC. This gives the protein CASSLDAQSSYNEQFF. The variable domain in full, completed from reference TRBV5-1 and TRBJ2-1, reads KAGVTQTPRYLIKTRGQQVTLSCSPISGHRSVSWYQQTPGQGLQFLFEYFSETQRNKGNFPGRFSGRQFSNSRSEMNVSTLELGDSALYLCASSLDAQSSYNEQFFGPGTRLTVL.

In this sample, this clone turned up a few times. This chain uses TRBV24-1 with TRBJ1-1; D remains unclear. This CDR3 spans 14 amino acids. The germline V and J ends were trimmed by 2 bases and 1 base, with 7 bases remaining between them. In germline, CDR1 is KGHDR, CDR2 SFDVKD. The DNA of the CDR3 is TGTGCCACCAGTGATTCCCGGGGGAACACTGAAGCTTTCTTT. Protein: CATSDSRGNTEAFF.

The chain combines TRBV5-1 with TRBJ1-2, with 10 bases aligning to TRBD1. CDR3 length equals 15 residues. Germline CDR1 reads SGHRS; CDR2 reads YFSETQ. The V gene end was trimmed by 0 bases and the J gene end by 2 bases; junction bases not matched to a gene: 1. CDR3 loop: CASSLGQGANYGYTF. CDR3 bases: TGCGCCAGCAGCTTGGGACAGGGGGCGAACTATGGCTACACCTTC.

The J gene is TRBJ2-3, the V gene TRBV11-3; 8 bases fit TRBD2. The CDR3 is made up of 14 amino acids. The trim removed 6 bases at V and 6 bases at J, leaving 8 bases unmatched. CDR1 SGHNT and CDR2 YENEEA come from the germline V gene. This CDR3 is CASRAGERSDTQYF. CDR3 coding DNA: TGTGCCAGCAGAGCGGGAGAACGATCGGATACGCAGTATTTT.

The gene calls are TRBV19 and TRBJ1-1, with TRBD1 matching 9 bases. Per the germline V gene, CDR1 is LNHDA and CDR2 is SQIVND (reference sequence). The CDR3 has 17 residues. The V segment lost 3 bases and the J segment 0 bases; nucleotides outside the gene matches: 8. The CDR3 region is CASSMGGTGTMNTEAFF. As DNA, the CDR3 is TGTGCCAGTAGTATGGGTGGGACAGGGACCATGAACACTGAAGCTTTCTTT.

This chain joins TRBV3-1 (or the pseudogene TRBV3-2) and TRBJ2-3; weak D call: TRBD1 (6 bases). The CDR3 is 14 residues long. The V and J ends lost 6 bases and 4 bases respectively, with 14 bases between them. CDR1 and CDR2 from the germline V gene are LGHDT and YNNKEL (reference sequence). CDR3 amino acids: CASRHQGIPDTQYF. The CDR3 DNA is TGTGCCAGCAGACACCAGGGGATTCCAGATACGCAGTATTTT.

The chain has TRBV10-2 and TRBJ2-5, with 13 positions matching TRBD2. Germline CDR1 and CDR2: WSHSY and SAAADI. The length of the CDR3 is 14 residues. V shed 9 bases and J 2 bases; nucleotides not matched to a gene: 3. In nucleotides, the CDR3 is TGCGCCAGTCAACTAGCGGGAGGGCAAGAGACCCAGTACTTC. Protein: CASQLAGGQETQYF.

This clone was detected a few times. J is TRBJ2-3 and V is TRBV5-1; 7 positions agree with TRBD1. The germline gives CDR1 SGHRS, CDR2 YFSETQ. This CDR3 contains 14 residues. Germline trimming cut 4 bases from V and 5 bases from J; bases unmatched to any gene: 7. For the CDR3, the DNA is TGCGCCAGCAGCATCGGACAGGTTGGAGATACGCAGTATTTT. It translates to CASSIGQVGDTQYF.

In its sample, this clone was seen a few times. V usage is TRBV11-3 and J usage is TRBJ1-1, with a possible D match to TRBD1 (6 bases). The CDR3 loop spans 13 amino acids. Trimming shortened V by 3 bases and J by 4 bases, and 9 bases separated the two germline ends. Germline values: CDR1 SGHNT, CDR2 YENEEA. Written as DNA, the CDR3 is TGTGCCAGCAGCTTTCAGGGGAGCACTGAAGCTTTCTTT. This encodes CASSFQGSTEAFF.

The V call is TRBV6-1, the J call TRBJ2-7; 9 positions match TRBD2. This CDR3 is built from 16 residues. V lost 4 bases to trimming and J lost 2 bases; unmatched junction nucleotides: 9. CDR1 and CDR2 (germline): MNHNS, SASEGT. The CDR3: CASSARGGLAAYEQYF. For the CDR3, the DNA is TGTGCCAGCAGTGCTAGAGGGGGACTAGCCGCCTACGAGCAGTACTTC.

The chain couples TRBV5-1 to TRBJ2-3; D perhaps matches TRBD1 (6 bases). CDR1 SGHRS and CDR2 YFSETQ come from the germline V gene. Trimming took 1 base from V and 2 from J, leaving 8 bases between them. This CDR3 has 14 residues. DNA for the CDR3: TGCGCCAGCAGCTTGCGGACAGCCACAGATACGCAGTATTTT. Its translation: CASSLRTATDTQYF. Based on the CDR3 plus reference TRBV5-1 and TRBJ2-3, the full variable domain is KAGVTQTPRYLIKTRGQQVTLSCSPISGHRSVSWYQQTPGQGLQFLFEYFSETQRNKGNFPGRFSGRQFSNSRSEMNVSTLELGDSALYLCASSLRTATDTQYFGPGTRLTVL.

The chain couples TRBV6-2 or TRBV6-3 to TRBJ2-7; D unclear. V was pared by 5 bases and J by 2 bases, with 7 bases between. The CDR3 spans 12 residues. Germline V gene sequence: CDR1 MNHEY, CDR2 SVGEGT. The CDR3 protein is CASSNTAYEQYF. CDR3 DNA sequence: TGTGCCAGCAGTAACACCGCCTACGAGCAGTACTTC.

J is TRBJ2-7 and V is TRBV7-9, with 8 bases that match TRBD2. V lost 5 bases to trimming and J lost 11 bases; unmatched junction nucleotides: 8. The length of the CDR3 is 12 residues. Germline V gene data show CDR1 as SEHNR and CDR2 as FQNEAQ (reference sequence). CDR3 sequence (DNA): TGTGCCAGCAGCATAGAAACGGGAGGGGAGTACTTC. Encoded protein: CASSIETGGEYF. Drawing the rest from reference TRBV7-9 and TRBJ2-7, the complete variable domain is DTGVSQNPRHKITKRGQNVTFRCDPISEHNRLYWYRQTLGQGPEFLTYFQNEAQLEKSRLLSDRFSAERPKGSFSTLEIQRTEQGDSAMYLCASSIETGGEYFGPGTRLTVT.

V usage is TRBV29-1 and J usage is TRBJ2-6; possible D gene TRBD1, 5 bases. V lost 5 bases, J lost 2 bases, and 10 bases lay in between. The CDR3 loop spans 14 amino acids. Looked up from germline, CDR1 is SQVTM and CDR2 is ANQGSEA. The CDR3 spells CSVSRDTGANVLTF. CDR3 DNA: TGCAGCGTTTCCAGGGATACTGGGGCCAACGTCCTGACTTTC. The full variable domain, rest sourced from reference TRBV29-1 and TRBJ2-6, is SAVISQKPSRDICQRGTSLTIQCQVDSQVTMMFWYRQQPGQSLTLIATANQGSEATYESGFVIDKFPISRPNLTFSTLTVSNMSPEDSSIYLCSVSRDTGANVLTFGAGSRLTVL.

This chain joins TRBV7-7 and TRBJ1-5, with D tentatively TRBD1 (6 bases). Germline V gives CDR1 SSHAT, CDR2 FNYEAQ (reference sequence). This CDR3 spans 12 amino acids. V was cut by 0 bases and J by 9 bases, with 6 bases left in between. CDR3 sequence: CASSLAGAPQHF. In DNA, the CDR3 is TGTGCCAGCAGCTTAGCGGGGGCGCCCCAGCATTTT.

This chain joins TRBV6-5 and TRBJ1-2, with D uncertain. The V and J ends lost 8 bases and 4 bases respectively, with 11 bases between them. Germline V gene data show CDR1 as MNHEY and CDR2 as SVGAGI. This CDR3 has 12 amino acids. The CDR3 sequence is CASGERLYGYTF. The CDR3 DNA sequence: TGTGCCAGCGGGGAGCGCCTCTATGGCTACACCTTC.

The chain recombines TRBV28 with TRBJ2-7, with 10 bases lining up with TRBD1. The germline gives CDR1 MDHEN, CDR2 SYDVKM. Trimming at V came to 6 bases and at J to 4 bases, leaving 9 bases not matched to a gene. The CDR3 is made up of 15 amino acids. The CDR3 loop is CASSPRGQGKYEQYF. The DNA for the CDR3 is TGTGCCAGCAGCCCACGGGGACAGGGGAAGTACGAGCAGTACTTC.

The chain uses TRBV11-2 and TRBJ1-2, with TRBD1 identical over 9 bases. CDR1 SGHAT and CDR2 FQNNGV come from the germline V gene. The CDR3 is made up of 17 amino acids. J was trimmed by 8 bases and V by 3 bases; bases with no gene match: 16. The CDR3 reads CASSFYRGPRGSEGYTF. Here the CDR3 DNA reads TGTGCCAGCAGCTTTTACAGGGGGCCCAGGGGGTCCGAAGGCTACACCTTC.

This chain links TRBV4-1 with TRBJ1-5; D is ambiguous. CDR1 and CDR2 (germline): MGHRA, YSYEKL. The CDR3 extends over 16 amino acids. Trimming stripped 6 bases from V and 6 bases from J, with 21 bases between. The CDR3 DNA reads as TGCGCCAGCAGTCCGATTCCCGGACTGCGGCCTCAGCCCCAGCATTTT. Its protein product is CASSPIPGLRPQPQHF.